The 27 T cell receptor beta chains in this list originate from one sample, sequenced in a study of T cells after yellow fever vaccination. Each CDR3 protein is one row after TCRdb ran MiXCR on the 5' RACE reads. The repertoire has approximately 260,000 distinct CDR3 sequences, roughly 4.8% of them found once; the top ten carry around 3.3%. The sample in question was CD4+ T cells sorted from PBMCs, obtained on the day of the yellow fever booster vaccination. These TCRs come from a man younger than 35 who received the YFV17D yellow fever vaccine.

The rearrangement uses TRBV12-3 or TRBV12-4 and TRBJ1-3; no firm D call. This CDR3 comprises 15 residues. V lost 5 bases and J 5 bases, leaving 16 bases between the germline ends. CDR3 sequence (DNA): TGTGCCAGCAGTGTCGACATTTGGAGGCGAAACACCATATATTTT. This encodes CASSVDIWRRNTIYF.

The J gene is TRBJ2-2, the V gene TRBV4-3, with TRBD2 matching 11 bases. This CDR3 region has 18 residues. V trimming: 0 bases; J trimming: 0 bases; junction bases outside the gene matches: 3. CDR1 LGHNA and CDR2 YSLEER come from the germline V gene. The CDR3 DNA follows: TGCGCCAGCAGCCAAGAACTAGCGGGGGCCGCGAACACCGGGGAGCTGTTTTTT. Its translation is CASSQELAGAANTGELFF.

This clonotype was counted ten times or more. V and J are TRBV20-1 and TRBJ2-2; D may be TRBD1 (5 bases). The CDR3 totals 14 residues. The germline V gene has CDR1 DFQATT and CDR2 SNEGSKA (reference sequence). V dropped 5 bases and J dropped 0 bases, with 10 bases sitting between them. The CDR3 bases are TGCAGTGCTCAGAGCAGGGCGAACACCGGGGAGCTGTTTTTT. It is translated as CSAQSRANTGELFF.

V and J are TRBV6-5 and TRBJ2-5; 8 bases are shared with TRBD2. The CDR3 loop spans 15 amino acids. Trimming cost V 4 bases and J 7 bases; bases outside gene matches: 11. CDR1 and CDR2 (germline): MNHEY, SVGAGI. DNA of the CDR3: TGTGCCAGCAGTTCCGGGACTAGAGTTGGTAGGACCCAGTACTTC. Amino acids: CASSSGTRVGRTQYF.

Ten or more counts support this clonotype. V gene TRBV27 combines with J gene TRBJ1-6; D is ambiguous. In germline, CDR1 is MNHEY, CDR2 SMNVEV (reference sequence). V gave up 7 bases and J gave up 8 bases, with 3 bases separating them. This CDR3 has 10 amino acids. The CDR3 bases are TGTGCCAGCACGGATTCACCCCTCCACTTT. Amino acids: CASTDSPLHF.

The chain carries TRBV20-1 and TRBJ2-1; D remains unclear. The CDR3 has 16 amino acids. With 0 bases removed from V and 9 bases from J, the gap between germline ends came to 21 bases. Per germline, CDR1 DFQATT and CDR2 SNEGSKA (reference sequence). The CDR3 region is CSARDVGLSHMGEQFF. In DNA, the CDR3 is TGCAGTGCTAGAGATGTAGGGCTTTCCCATATGGGTGAGCAGTTCTTC.

The V call is TRBV20-1, the J call TRBJ2-3; TRBD2 matches at 9 bases. Germline CDR1 and CDR2: DFQATT and SNEGSKA (reference sequence). The trim removed 1 base at V and 4 bases at J, leaving 3 bases unmatched. There are 14 residues in the CDR3. CDR3 protein: CSARGSGGPDTQYF. CDR3 coding DNA: TGCAGTGCTAGAGGGAGCGGGGGGCCAGATACGCAGTATTTT.

This clonotype was detected only a few times. The chain joins TRBV7-2 to TRBJ2-1, with 8 bases identical to TRBD2. Germline assignment: CDR1 SGHTA and CDR2 FQGNSA. V dropped 3 bases and J dropped 6; count of bases not matched to a gene: 7. The CDR3 consists of 15 residues. The CDR3: CASSLSSGVGNEQFF. CDR3 DNA sequence: TGTGCCAGCAGCTTGAGTAGCGGGGTAGGCAATGAGCAGTTCTTC.

The chain carries TRBV5-1 and TRBJ1-1, with a weak D call TRBD1 (6 bases). Trimming shortened V by 5 bases and J by 6 bases, and 17 bases separated the two germline ends. This CDR3 is built from 14 residues. Germline loops: CDR1 SGHRS, CDR2 YFSETQ. The CDR3 sequence is CASSLAAGGPEAFF. CDR3 nucleotides: TGCGCCAGCAGTTTAGCGGCGGGGGGGCCTGAAGCTTTCTTT. Filled out from reference TRBV5-1 and TRBJ1-1, the complete variable domain reads KAGVTQTPRYLIKTRGQQVTLSCSPISGHRSVSWYQQTPGQGLQFLFEYFSETQRNKGNFPGRFSGRQFSNSRSEMNVSTLELGDSALYLCASSLAAGGPEAFFGQGTRLTVV.

In this sample, this clonotype turned up a few times. The chain is built from TRBV7-2 and TRBJ2-3, with no clear D. Trimming stripped 5 bases from V and 7 bases from J, with 7 bases between. Germline assignment: CDR1 SGHTA and CDR2 FQGNSA. The CDR3 contains 11 residues. The CDR3 sequence is CASSQTNTQYF. The CDR3 nucleotides read TGTGCCAGCAGCCAAACCAATACGCAGTATTTT.

At least ten counts were recorded for this clonotype. The chain links TRBV5-1 to TRBJ2-2; the match to TRBD1 covers 7 bases. The CDR3 has 14 amino acids. The germline V gene encodes CDR1 SGHRS and CDR2 YFSETQ. Trimming at V came to 3 bases and at J to 7 bases, leaving 6 bases not matched to a gene. Here the CDR3 DNA reads TGCGCCAGCAGCTGGGACAGCCCACGCGGGGAGCTGTTTTTT. Translating gives CASSWDSPRGELFF.

CDR3 coding DNA: TGTGCCAGCAGCTTAGGACGTCCGGACACCGGGGAGCTGTTTTTT. Protein sequence: CASSLGRPDTGELFF. The chain carries TRBV11-2 and TRBJ2-2; D is undetermined. In germline, CDR1 is SGHAT, CDR2 FQNNGV. This CDR3 has 15 residues. With 1 base removed from V and 3 bases from J, the gap between germline ends came to 9 bases.

In its sample, this clonotype was seen many times. The chain couples TRBV5-1 to TRBJ1-6; maybe TRBD1 (5 bases). The CDR3 is 16 residues long. The germline V gene has CDR1 SGHRS and CDR2 YFSETQ. Trimming pared 0 bases from V and 8 bases from J, leaving 15 bases between. The CDR3 region has the DNA TGCGCCAGCAGCTTGGCCGAGGCTGGGGGGTATTCACCCCTCCACTTT. Its translation: CASSLAEAGGYSPLHF.

Many counts were recorded for this clonotype. This rearrangement joins TRBV7-2 to TRBJ2-5; 7 bases map to TRBD1. The CDR3 has 16 residues. The trim removed 1 base at V and 2 bases at J, leaving 7 bases unmatched. The germline gives CDR1 SGHTA, CDR2 FQGNSA. This chain's CDR3 is CASSLDWGRGQETQYF. CDR3 sequence (DNA): TGTGCCAGCAGCTTAGATTGGGGCAGGGGGCAAGAGACCCAGTACTTC.

The chain couples TRBV15 to TRBJ1-2, with D hard to call. Germline V gene sequence: CDR1 LNHNV, CDR2 YYDKDF (reference sequence). V was clipped by 0 bases and J by 5 bases, with 13 bases between them. The CDR3 covers 15 residues. The CDR3 bases are TGTGCCACCAGCAGAGATCCGAGCCTGGGGTATGGCTACACCTTC. The encoded protein is CATSRDPSLGYGYTF. The whole variable domain, remainder taken from reference TRBV15 and TRBJ1-2, is DAMVIQNPRYQVTQFGKPVTLSCSQTLNHNVMYWYQQKSSQAPKLLFHYYDKDFNNEADTPDNFQSRRPNTSFCFLDIRSPGLGDTAMYLCATSRDPSLGYGYTFGSGTRLTVV.

The chain links TRBV5-4 to TRBJ2-3, with a possible D match to TRBD1 (6 bases). Germline lookup yields CDR1 SGHNT and CDR2 YYREEE (reference sequence). The CDR3 length is 14 residues. Trimming pared 6 bases from V and 7 bases from J, leaving 18 bases between. The CDR3 DNA follows: TGTGCCAGCAACAACAGGGAGATCGTAAATACGCAGTATTTT. Translated: CASNNREIVNTQYF.

In its sample, this clonotype was seen a few times. The chain recombines TRBV6-2 or TRBV6-3 with TRBJ1-5; a possible D gene is TRBD1 (5 bases). Germline V gene data show CDR1 as MNHEY and CDR2 as SVGEGT. V was cut by 2 bases and J by 7 bases, with 12 bases left in between. The length of the CDR3 is 14 residues. The CDR3 sequence: CASSYAGLNQPQHF. The CDR3 nucleotides read TGTGCCAGCAGTTACGCAGGGTTGAACCAGCCCCAGCATTTT.

About this clonotype: A much more abundant neighbour one base away suggests this may be a read error. This rearrangement joins TRBV9 to TRBJ2-3; 9 bases are a match to TRBD1. The CDR3 runs 14 residues. CDR1 is SGDLS, CDR2 YYNGEE, per germline. In DNA, the CDR3 is TGTGCCAGCAGCGTCGAACAGGGGGCAGATACGCATTATTTT. As protein: CASSVEQGADTHYF.

This clonotype was detected ten times or more. The rearrangement links TRBV18 to TRBJ1-5; the D is unclear. Germline CDR1 and CDR2: KGHSH and LQKENI. The CDR3 loop spans 16 amino acids. V was cut by 5 bases and J by 1 base, with 15 bases left in between. CDR3 nucleotide sequence: TGTGCCAGCTCAGCCAGTACCGTCCTGAGCAATCAGCCCCAGCATTTT. This encodes CASSASTVLSNQPQHF.

Many counts were recorded for this clonotype. The chain links TRBV7-3 to TRBJ2-7; the D gene is possibly TRBD1 (5 bases). Trimming took off 5 bases at V and 3 bases at J, with 14 bases between the two ends. The germline V gene encodes CDR1 SGHTA and CDR2 FQGTGA. CDR3 size: 14 residues. The CDR3 region is CASSPQGGIYEQYF. CDR3 bases: TGTGCCAGCAGCCCGCAGGGCGGAATCTACGAGCAGTACTTC.

This clonotype showed up just a few times. The rearrangement uses TRBV20-1 and TRBJ1-1; D uncertain. The germline V gene encodes CDR1 DFQATT and CDR2 SNEGSKA (reference sequence). The CDR3 contains 14 residues. The V end lost 0 bases, the J end lost 8 bases, and 16 bases lay between the germline ends. CDR3 loop: CSARDLRLLAEAFF. The CDR3 region has the DNA TGCAGTGCTAGAGATCTACGACTGCTAGCAGAAGCTTTCTTT.

V gene TRBV7-2 combines with J gene TRBJ2-7; 13 nucleotides agree with TRBD2. The trim removed 4 bases at V and 2 bases at J, leaving 2 bases unmatched. This CDR3 spans 15 amino acids. Germline CDR1 is SGHTA and CDR2 is FQGNSA. The CDR3 nucleotides are TGTGCCAGCAGCTACACTAGCGGGGGGGCCTACGAGCAGTACTTC. Its protein is CASSYTSGGAYEQYF.

In the case of this clonotype: The junction departs from germline at one end; a sequencing error may be responsible. This sequence joins TRBV3-1 and TRBJ1-3; D possibly corresponds to TRBD1 (5 bases). Germline V gene lookup returns CDR1 LGHDT and CDR2 YNNKEL (reference sequence). The CDR3 runs to 12 residues. The DNA of the CDR3 is TGTGCCAGCAGCCACAATAGGGGTCAAACCCATTTT. It translates to CASSHNRGQTHF. The full variable domain, with the rest looked up from reference TRBV3-1 and TRBJ1-3, is DTAVSQTPKYLVTQMGNDKSIKCEQNLGHDTMYWYKQDSKKFLKIMFSYNNKELIINETVPNRFSPKSPDKAHLNLHINSLELGDSAVYFCASSHNRGQTHFGEGSWLTVV.

This clonotype was recorded a few times. The rearrangement joins TRBV6-2 or TRBV6-3 to TRBJ1-2; no definite D call. Between the trimmed V and J ends, which lost 4 bases and 3 bases, there was a span of 6 bases. Germline CDR1 and CDR2: MNHEY and SVGEGT. The CDR3 is 12 amino acids. CDR3 amino acids: CASSSRDYGYTF. The DNA of the CDR3 is TGTGCCAGCAGTTCCCGGGACTATGGCTACACCTTC.

This clonotype was seen just once. The junction shows a germline mismatch at one end, possibly a read error. The chain carries TRBV12-3 or TRBV12-4 and TRBJ2-3, with D possibly being TRBD2 (5 bases). CDR3 length: 13 residues. The CDR3 DNA is TGTGCCAGCAGCCGTGGGAGCACAGTTACGCAGTATTTT. This translates into CASSRGSTVTQYF.

This chain links TRBV2 with TRBJ2-2; TRBD2 aligns across 11 bases. This CDR3 comprises 13 residues. V trimming: 8 bases; J trimming: 4 bases; junction bases outside the gene matches: 0. Looked up from germline, CDR1 is SNHLY and CDR2 is FYNNEI. CDR3 residues: CASGLAGTGELFF. The CDR3 region has the DNA TGTGCCAGCGGACTAGCGGGCACCGGGGAGCTGTTTTTT.

In this sample, this clonotype turned up many times. This rearrangement joins TRBV11-2 to TRBJ1-1, with 8 bases lining up with TRBD1. Germline V gene data show CDR1 as SGHAT and CDR2 as FQNNGV. The CDR3 spans 13 residues. V lost 1 base, J lost 9 bases, and 4 bases stayed unmatched. CDR3 DNA: TGTGCCAGCAGCTTAGTCCCCAGGGGGCAAGCTTTCTTT. This gives the protein CASSLVPRGQAFF.